This T cell receptor beta chain was profiled in a study of identical twins. Germline V gives CDR1 SGDLS, CDR2 YYNGEE. The V and J ends lost 3 bases and 1 base respectively, with 14 bases between them. The CDR3 loop spans 16 amino acids. Donors uniformly comprised healthy Caucasians. The study, taken as a whole, reports: Analyses of zero insertions could be partly confounded by invariant MAIT and iNKT cells. Donors were not followed over many years; analysis was cross-sectional. Out-of-frame alpha sequences shared by twins were enriched for low generation probability.

TCRdb reprocessed the 5' RACE reads via MiXCR and lists one record per CDR3 protein. The sample lists 200,000 to 250,000 distinct CDR3 sequences, approximately 7% seen once, with around 3.4% in the top ten. This clonotype has more than one count but fewer than ten. The antigen is unknown. The data were also submitted as part of a second study, on yellow fever vaccine responses in identical twins.

Sequencing was performed on memory (CD45RO+) T cells sorted from blood. The TCR sequence derives from a woman between 18 and 29 years old in good health. The chain is built from TRBV9 and TRBJ2-1; tentatively, D is TRBD2 (5 bases). The CDR3 DNA reads as TGTGCCAGCAGCGGGCCTCGACCGGGATCCTACAATGAGCAGTTCTTC. Encoded protein: CASSGPRPGSYNEQFF.